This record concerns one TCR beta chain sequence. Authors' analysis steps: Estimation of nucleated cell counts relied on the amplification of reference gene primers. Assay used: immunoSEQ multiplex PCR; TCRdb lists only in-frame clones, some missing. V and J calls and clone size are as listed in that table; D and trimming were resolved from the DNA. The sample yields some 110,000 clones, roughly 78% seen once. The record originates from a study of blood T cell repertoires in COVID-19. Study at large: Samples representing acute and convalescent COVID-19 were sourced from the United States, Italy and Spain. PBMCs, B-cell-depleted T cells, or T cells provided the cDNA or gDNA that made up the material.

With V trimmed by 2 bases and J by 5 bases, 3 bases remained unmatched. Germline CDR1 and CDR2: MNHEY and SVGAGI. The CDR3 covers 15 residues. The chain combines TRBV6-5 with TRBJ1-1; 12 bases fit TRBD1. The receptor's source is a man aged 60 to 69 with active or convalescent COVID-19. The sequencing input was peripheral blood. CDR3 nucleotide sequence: TGTGCCAGCAGTTACGCGGGACAGGGGGCGACTGAAGCTTTCTTT. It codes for CASSYAGQGATEAFF.